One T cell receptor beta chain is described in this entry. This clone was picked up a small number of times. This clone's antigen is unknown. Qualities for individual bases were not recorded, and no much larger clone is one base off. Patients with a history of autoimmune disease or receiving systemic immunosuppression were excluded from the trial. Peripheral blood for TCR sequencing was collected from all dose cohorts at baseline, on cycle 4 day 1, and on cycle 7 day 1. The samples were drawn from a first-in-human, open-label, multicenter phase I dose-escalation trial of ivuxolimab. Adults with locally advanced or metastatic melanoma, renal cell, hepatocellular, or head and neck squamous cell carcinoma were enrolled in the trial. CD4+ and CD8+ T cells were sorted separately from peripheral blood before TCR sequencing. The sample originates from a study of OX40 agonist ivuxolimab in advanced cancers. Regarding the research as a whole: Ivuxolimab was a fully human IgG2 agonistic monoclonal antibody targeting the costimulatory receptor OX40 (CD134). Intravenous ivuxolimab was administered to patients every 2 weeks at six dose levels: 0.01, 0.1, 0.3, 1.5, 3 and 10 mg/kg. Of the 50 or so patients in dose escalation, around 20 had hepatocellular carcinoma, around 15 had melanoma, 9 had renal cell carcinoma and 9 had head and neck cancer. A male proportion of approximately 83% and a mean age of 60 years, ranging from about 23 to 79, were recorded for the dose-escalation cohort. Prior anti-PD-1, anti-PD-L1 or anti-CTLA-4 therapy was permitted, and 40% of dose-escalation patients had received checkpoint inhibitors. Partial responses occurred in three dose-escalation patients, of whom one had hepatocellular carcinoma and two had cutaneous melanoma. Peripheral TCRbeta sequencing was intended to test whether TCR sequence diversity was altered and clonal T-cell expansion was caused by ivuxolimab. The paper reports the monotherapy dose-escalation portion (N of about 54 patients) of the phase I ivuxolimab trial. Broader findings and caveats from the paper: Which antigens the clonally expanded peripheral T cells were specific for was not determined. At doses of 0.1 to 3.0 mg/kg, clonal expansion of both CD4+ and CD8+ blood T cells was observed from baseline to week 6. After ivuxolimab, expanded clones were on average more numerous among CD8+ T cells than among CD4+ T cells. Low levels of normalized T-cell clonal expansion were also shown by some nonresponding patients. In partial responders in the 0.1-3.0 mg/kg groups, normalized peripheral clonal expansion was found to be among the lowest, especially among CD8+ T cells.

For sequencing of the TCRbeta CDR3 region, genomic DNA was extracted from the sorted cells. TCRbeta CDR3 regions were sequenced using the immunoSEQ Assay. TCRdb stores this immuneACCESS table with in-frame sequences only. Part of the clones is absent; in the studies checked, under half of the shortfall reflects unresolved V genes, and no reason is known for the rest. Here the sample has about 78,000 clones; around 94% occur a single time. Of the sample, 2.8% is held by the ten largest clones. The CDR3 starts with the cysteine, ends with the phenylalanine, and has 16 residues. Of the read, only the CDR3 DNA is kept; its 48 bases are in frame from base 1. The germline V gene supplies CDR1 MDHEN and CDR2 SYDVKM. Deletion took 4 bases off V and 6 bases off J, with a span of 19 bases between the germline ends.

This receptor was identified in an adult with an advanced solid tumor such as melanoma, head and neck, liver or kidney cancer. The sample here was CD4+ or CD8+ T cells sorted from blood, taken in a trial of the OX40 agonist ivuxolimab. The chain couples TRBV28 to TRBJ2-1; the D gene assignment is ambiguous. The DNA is TGTGCCAGCAGTTCCACTGCTTATTTCAGCTTCAATGAGCAGTTCTTC. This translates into CASSSTAYFSFNEQFF.